A single sample gave rise to the 13 T cell receptor beta chains below, sequenced in a study of response to subunit inactivated influenza vaccine. TCRdb redid the calling of the RT-PCR reads with MiXCR, one entry per CDR3 protein. The sample has about 500,000 distinct CDR3 sequences; about 15% are singletons. Sequencing used CD4+ T cells sorted from PBMCs, obtained 23 months after vaccination. Every receptor here comes from a man aged 50 to 69 who received an inactivated influenza vaccine.

The chain links TRBV20-1 to TRBJ2-5; 8 bases fit TRBD1. The CDR3 is 15 amino acids. CDR1 DFQATT and CDR2 SNEGSKA come from the germline V gene (reference sequence). V shed 0 bases, J shed 2 bases, and the junction held 5 bases outside the gene matches. CDR3 bases: TGCAGTGCTAGAGATGGTCAGGGGGCACAAGAGACCCAGTACTTC. It specifies CSARDGQGAQETQYF.

This clonotype has more than one count but fewer than ten. This chain uses TRBV7-2 with TRBJ2-7, with D perhaps being TRBD1 or TRBD2 (6 bases each). The CDR3 is 14 amino acids. Per the germline V gene, CDR1 is SGHTA and CDR2 is FQGNSA. The V end lost 1 base, the J end lost 3 bases, and 10 bases lay between the germline ends. The CDR3 coding sequence is TGTGCCAGCAGCTTAGAGGGGGGTCGCTACGAGCAGTACTTC. This sequence encodes CASSLEGGRYEQYF.

The chain has TRBV9 and TRBJ1-2; D remains ambiguous. The CDR3 is made up of 14 amino acids. CDR1 is SGDLS and CDR2 is YYNGEE in the germline V gene. The ends were cut back, 2 bases at V and 0 bases at J, with 8 bases in the middle. The CDR3 region is CASSVDHANYGYTF. In DNA, the CDR3 is TGTGCCAGCAGCGTCGATCATGCTAACTATGGCTACACCTTC.

V and J are TRBV30 and TRBJ2-7, with D possibly TRBD2 on 6 matching bases. Trimming took 6 bases from V and 4 from J, leaving 16 bases between them. This CDR3 is built from 13 residues. Per the germline V gene, CDR1 is GTSNPN and CDR2 is SVGIG (reference sequence). CDR3 DNA sequence: TGTGCCTGCGGCGGGGCAGGGTCTTACGAGCAGTACTTC. Amino acid sequence: CACGGAGSYEQYF.

This sequence joins TRBV20-1 and TRBJ1-2, with D unclear. This CDR3 is 14 amino acids long. Looked up from germline, CDR1 is DFQATT and CDR2 is SNEGSKA (reference sequence). V was clipped by 3 bases and J by 0 bases, with 11 bases between them. The CDR3 DNA sequence: TGCAGTGCTAGTCGGCAGAAAACTAACTATGGCTACACCTTC. Its protein is CSASRQKTNYGYTF.

This clonotype was detected many times. The rearrangement links TRBV5-1 to TRBJ2-3; 9 positions agree with TRBD2. V trimming: 1 base; J trimming: 3 bases; junction bases outside the gene matches: 6. Germline V gene sequence: CDR1 SGHRS, CDR2 YFSETQ. The CDR3 spans 16 residues. CDR3 nucleotide sequence: TGCGCCAGCAGCTTGCGGGCTAGCGGGAATACAGATACGCAGTATTTT. Its translation: CASSLRASGNTDTQYF.

This clonotype was detected a few times. The chain joins TRBV3-1 to TRBJ1-1; 8 bases are shared with TRBD1. Germline V gives CDR1 LGHDT, CDR2 YNNKEL (reference sequence). This CDR3 spans 13 amino acids. V was clipped by 8 bases and J by 8 bases; unmatched bases: 10. CDR3 nucleotide sequence: TGTGCCAGCCAGGGGGCGAAAAACGCCGAAGCTTTCTTT. Translated: CASQGAKNAEAFF.

CDR3 region: CSASGGSGGAIQYF. The DNA for the CDR3 is TGCAGTGCCTCCGGAGGAAGCGGGGGGGCGATTCAGTACTTC. The genes are TRBV20-1 and TRBJ2-4, with TRBD2 matching over 10 bases. There are 14 residues in the CDR3. Germline CDR1 DFQATT, CDR2 SNEGSKA (reference sequence). Trimming at V came to 6 bases and at J to 10 bases, leaving 12 bases not matched to a gene.

The chain uses TRBV12-3 or TRBV12-4 and TRBJ1-4; D perhaps matches TRBD1 (5 bases). The CDR3 length is 14 residues. Trimming took 4 bases from V and 7 from J, leaving 13 bases between them. CDR3 loop: CASSWGRRSEKLFF. The CDR3 bases are TGTGCCAGCAGTTGGGGACGGCGGAGTGAAAAACTGTTTTTT.

This clonotype was detected ten times or more. The chain combines TRBV7-3 with TRBJ2-2; 12 bases map to TRBD2. Looked up from germline, CDR1 is SGHTA and CDR2 is FQGTGA. V lost 5 bases to trimming and J lost 7 bases; unmatched junction nucleotides: 5. The CDR3 loop spans 15 amino acids. The CDR3 DNA follows: TGTGCCAGCAGCACTGGACTAGCGGGGAACGGGGAGCTGTTTTTT. It encodes CASSTGLAGNGELFF.

This clonotype was detected only a few times. The V gene is TRBV7-8, the J gene TRBJ1-5, with 8 positions matching TRBD1. The J segment lost 2 bases and the V segment lost 5 bases, leaving 2 bases of the junction unmatched. The CDR3 contains 14 residues. From germline, CDR1 is SGHVS and CDR2 FQNEAQ. The CDR3, as DNA: TGTGCCAGCAGCAAGGACAGGGGCAATCAGCCCCAGCATTTT. Translated, it gives CASSKDRGNQPQHF.

This rearrangement joins TRBV9 to TRBJ2-7; the match to TRBD2 covers 12 bases. J gave up 4 bases and V 4 bases, and 6 bases lay outside the gene matches. Germline CDR1 and CDR2: SGDLS and YYNGEE. This CDR3 comprises 15 residues. CDR3 DNA sequence: TGTGCCAGCAGCAAGACTAGCGGGAGCATTTACGAGCAGTACTTC. Translation: CASSKTSGSIYEQYF.

This chain links TRBV5-6 with TRBJ1-1, with D unresolved. CDR1 is SGHDT and CDR2 is YYEEEE in the germline V gene. The CDR3 is 13 residues long. V was shortened by 1 base and J by 8 bases, with 12 bases between the two germline ends. The CDR3 DNA follows: TGTGCCAGCAGCTTGTGGAAGGGAGGCGAAGCTTTCTTT. It specifies CASSLWKGGEAFF.